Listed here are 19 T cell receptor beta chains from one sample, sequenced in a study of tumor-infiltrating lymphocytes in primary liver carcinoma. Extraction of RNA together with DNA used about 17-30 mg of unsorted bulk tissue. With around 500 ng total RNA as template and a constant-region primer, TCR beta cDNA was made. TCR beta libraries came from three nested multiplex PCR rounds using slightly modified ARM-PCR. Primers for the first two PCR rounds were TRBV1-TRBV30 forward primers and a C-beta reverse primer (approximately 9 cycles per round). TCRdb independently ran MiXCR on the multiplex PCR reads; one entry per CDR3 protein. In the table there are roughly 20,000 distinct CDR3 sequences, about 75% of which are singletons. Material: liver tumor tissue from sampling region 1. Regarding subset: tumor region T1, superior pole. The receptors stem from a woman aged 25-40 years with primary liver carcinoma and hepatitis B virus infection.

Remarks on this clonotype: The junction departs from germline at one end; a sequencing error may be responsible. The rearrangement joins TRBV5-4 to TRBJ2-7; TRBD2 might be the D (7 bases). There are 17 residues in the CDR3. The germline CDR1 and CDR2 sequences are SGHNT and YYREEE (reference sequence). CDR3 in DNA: TGTGCCAGCACCTATGAGGGGGACCCCATTTGGGGGGGCGAGGAGTACTTC. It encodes CASTYEGDPIWGGEEYF. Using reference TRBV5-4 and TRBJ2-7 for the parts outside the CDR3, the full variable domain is ETGVTQSPTHLIKTRGQQVTLRCSSQSGHNTVSWYQQALGQGPQFIFQYYREEENGRGNFPPRFSGLQFPNYSSELNVNALELDDSALYLCASTYEGDPIWGGEEYFGPGTRLTVT.

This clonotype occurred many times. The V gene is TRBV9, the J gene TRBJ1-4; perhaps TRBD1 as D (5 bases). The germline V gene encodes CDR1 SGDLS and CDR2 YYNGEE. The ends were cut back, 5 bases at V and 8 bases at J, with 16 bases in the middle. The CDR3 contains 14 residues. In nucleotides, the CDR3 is TGTGCCAGCAGGGGGCCCCGAATGGACGAAAAACTGTTTTTT. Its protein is CASRGPRMDEKLFF.

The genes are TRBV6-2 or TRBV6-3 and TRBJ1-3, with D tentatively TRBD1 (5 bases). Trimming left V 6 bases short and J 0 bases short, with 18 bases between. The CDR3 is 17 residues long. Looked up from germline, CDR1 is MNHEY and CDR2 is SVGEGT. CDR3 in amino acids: CASRLPDSAYSGNTIYF. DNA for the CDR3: TGTGCCAGCAGACTTCCCGACAGTGCCTACTCTGGAAACACCATATATTTT.

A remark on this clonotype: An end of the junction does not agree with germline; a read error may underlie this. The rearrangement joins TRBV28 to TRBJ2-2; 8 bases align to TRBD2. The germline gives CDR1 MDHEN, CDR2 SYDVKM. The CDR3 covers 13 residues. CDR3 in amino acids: CDSRLSGSGKLFF. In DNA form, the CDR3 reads TGTGACAGCAGATTGAGCGGGAGCGGGAAGCTGTTTTTT.

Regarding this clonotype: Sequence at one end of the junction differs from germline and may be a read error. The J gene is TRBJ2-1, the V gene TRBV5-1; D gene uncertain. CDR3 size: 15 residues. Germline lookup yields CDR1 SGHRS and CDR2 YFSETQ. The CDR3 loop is CASSLGQSSYSEQSF. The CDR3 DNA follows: TGCGCCAGCAGCTTGGGCCAGAGCTCCTACAGTGAGCAGTCCTTC.

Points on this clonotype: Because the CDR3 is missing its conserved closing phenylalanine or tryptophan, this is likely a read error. CDR3 sequence reads: CASSFLDRSNSPLHS. The CDR3 DNA reads as TGTGCCAGCAGTTTTCTGGACAGATCAAATTCACCCCTCCACTCT. This chain uses TRBV28 with TRBJ1-6; D perhaps matches TRBD1 (6 bases). The CDR3 has 15 amino acids. Germline V gives CDR1 MDHEN, CDR2 SYDVKM. Trimming pared 3 bases from V and 7 bases from J, leaving 13 bases between.

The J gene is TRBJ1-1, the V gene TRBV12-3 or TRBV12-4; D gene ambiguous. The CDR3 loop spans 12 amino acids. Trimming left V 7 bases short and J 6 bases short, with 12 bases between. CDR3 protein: CASTVTRSEAFF. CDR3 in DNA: TGTGCCAGCACCGTGACAAGGTCTGAAGCTTTCTTT.

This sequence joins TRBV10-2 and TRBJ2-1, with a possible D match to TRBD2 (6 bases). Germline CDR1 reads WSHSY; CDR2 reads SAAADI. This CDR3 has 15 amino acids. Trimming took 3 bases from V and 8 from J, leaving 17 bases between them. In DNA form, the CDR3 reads TGCGCCAGCAGTGATGGGGGGTTCGTCAGGCATGAGCAGTTCTTC. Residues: CASSDGGFVRHEQFF.

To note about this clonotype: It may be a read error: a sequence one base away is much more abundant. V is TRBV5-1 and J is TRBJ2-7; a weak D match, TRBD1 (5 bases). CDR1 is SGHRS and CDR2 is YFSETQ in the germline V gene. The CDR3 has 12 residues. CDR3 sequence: CVSTDLGAEQYF. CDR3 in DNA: TGCGTCAGCACCGATTTAGGGGCCGAGCAGTACTTC.

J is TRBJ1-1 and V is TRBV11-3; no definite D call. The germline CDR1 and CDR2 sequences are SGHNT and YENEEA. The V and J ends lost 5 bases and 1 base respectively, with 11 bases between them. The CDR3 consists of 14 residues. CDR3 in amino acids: CASSHRSGNTEAFF. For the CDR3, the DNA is TGTGCCAGCAGCCACCGTTCGGGGAACACTGAAGCTTTCTTT. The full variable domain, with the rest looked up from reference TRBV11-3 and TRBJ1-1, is EAGVVQSPRYKIIEKKQPVAFWCNPISGHNTLYWYLQNLGQGPELLIRYENEEAVDDSQLPKDRFSAERLKGVDSTLKIQPAELGDSAVYLCASSHRSGNTEAFFGQGTRLTVV.

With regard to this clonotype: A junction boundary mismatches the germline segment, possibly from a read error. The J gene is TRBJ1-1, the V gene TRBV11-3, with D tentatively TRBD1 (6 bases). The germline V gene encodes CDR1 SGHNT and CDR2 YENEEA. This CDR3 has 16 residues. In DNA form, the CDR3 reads TGTGCCAGCAGCTTCCCGGACAGTTTTATGAACATTGAAGCTTTCTTT. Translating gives CASSFPDSFMNIEAFF.

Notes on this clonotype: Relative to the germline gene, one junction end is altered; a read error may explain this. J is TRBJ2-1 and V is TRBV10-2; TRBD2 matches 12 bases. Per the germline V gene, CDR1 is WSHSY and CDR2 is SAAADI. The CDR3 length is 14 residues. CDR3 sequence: CANSGLAGGNEQLF. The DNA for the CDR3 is TGCGCCAATTCGGGACTAGCGGGCGGCAATGAGCAGTTATTC.

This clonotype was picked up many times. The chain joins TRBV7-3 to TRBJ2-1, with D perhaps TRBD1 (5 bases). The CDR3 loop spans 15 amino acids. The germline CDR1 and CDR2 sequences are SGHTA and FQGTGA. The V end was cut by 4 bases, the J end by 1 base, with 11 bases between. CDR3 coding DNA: TGTGCCAGCAGCTCCCAGGGCGGATCCTACAATGAGCAGTTCTTC. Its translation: CASSSQGGSYNEQFF.

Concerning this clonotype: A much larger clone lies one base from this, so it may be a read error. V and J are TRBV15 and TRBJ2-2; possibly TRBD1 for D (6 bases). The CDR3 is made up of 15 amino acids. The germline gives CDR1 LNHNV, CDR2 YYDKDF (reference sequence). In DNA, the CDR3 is TGTGCCACCGGCAGCTTCGGGACAATGGCCGGGGAGCTGTTTTTT. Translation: CATGSFGTMAGELFF.

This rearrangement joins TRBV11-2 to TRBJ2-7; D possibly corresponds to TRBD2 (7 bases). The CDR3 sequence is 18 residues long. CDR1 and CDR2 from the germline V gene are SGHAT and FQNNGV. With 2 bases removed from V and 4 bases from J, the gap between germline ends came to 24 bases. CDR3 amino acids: CASSLSVGPAGRGYEQYF. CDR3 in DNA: TGTGCCAGCAGCTTATCCGTTGGACCAGCGGGAAGGGGGTACGAGCAGTACTTC.

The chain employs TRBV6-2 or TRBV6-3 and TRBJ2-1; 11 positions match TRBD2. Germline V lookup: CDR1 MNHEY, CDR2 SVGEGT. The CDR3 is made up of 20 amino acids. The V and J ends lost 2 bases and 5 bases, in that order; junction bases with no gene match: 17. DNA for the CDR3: TGTGCCAGCAGTTACGGCACTGCGGGTTTAGCGGGAGGGCCAAACAATGAGCAGTTCTTC. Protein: CASSYGTAGLAGGPNNEQFF.

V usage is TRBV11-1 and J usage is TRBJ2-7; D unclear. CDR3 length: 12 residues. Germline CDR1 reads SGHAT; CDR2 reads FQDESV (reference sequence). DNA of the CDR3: TGTATCAGCAGCTTCATGGGTTACGAGCAGTACTTC. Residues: CISSFMGYEQYF.

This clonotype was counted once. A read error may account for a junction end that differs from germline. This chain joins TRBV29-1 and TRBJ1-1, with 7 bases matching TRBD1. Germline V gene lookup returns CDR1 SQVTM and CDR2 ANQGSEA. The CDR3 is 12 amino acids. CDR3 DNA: TGTAGCGTTGAGACAGGGAGCACTGGAGCTTTCTTT. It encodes CSVETGSTGAFF.

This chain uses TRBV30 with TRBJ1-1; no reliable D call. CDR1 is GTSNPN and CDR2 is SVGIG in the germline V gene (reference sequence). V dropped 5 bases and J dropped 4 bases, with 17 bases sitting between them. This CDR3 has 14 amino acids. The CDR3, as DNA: TGTGCCTGGGCGAACGGCGGAGGTTTCACTGAAGCTTTCTTT. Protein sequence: CAWANGGGFTEAFF.